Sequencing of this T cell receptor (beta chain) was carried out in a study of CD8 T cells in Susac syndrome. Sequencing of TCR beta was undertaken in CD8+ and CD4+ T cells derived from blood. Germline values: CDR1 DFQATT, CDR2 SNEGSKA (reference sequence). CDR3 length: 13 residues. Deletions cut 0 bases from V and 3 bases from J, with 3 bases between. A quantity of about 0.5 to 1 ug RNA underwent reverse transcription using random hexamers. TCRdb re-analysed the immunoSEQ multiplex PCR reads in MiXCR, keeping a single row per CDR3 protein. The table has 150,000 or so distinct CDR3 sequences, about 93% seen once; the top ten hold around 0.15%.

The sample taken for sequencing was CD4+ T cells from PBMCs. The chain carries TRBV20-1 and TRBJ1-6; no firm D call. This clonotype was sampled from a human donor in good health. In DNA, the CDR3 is TGCAGTGCTAGAGAATTCTATAATTCACCCCTCCACTTT. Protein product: CSAREFYNSPLHF.